This T cell receptor beta chain was sequenced in a study of draining lymph node invasion in breast cancer (dated by TCRdb to 2020 to 2022). With regard to the full study: Nodal metastasis was diagnosed by histology and cytokeratin immunohistochemistry and confirmed by EpCAM/CD45 flow cytometry. Matched non-invaded and tumor-invaded tumor-draining lymph nodes plus the primary tumor were contributed by each patient, with both Treg and Tconv subsets profiled. The separate targeted TCR sequencing included lymph nodes from five patients, and primary tumors were also sequenced for most of those five patients. In a separate targeted assay, sorted memory regulatory T cells and memory conventional CD4 T cells were compared across breast cancer tissues by bulk TCR-beta CDR3 sequencing.

Receptor amplification or capture employed bulk RNA-seq. The instrument given in TCRdb is Illumina HiSeq 2500. In the authors' own workflow: CDR3 sequences in the separate targeted TCR-seq dataset were extracted from raw reads and quantified using MiXCR version 2.1.5 with default parameters. In the separate targeted TCR-seq dataset, TCR-beta clones were defined by the combination of V gene, J gene and CDR3 sequence. In the separate targeted TCR-seq dataset, clones with fewer than three counts were first removed, after which only the 90% most strongly expressed clones per sample were kept. For each tissue in the separate targeted TCR-seq dataset, Treg-Tconv overlap was calculated by dividing the number of shared clones by the total number of Treg clones and multiplying by 100. TCRdb itself trimmed the public reads at Q25 with fastp, ran MiXCR and retained productive beta chains. One record per CDR3 amino acid sequence lists the most common genes and DNA. The V and J calls were determined by TCRdb, not by the authors. The sample records about 2,600 distinct CDR3 sequences, around 83% of which are singletons. The ten largest make up 1.6% of the sample.

Study-wide findings and limitations: TCRs shared between the Treg and Tconv subsets were viewed as suggestive of, but not proof of, a common clonal origin. Detection of some of the top 100 tumor clones in both invaded and non-invaded nodes suggests recirculation between tumor and draining nodes. Per tissue, roughly 12-22% of Treg TCRs were found to be shared with Tconvs, and this sharing was interpreted as suggesting peripheral Treg induction. Tracking the tumor top-100 clones was possible in just a couple of patients. The data could not resolve whether Treg conversion took place in a given organ or whether converted Tregs recirculated between nodes and tumor. In the targeted TCR-seq data, Tregs appeared more clonally expanded than Tconvs in all tissues, and both subsets were less diverse in tumor than lymph nodes.

Memory conventional CD4 T cells were isolated by sorting for CD4+ CD45RA- CD25- cells. Whether a tumor-draining lymph node counted as invaded or non-invaded depended on the presence or absence of metastatic tumor cells. T cells were pre-enriched with a Miltenyi Pan T Cell isolation kit before staining and sorting. Primary tumors were characterized by immunohistochemistry for estrogen receptor, progesterone receptor, HER2 and Ki-67. Within a few hours after surgery, the fresh surgical tissue was processed by cutting it into small fragments. The tissue fragments were enzymatically digested with Liberase TL plus DNase for about 21 minutes and then passed through a 40-micrometer strainer. After DAPI live/dead staining, sorting was performed on a BD FACS Aria II with about 97-99% purity. Sorted cells were lysed in TCL buffer, and RNA was purified using a Norgen Single Cell RNA purification kit that included DNase treatment.

The junction shows trimming of 0 bases on V and 4 bases on J, plus 11 bases between the germline ends. Including cysteine and phenylalanine, the CDR3 has 15 amino acids. Of the read, only the CDR3 DNA is kept; its 45 bases are in frame from base 1. The CDR1 and CDR2 encoded by the germline V gene (reference sequence) are SGHKS and YYEKEE. In regard to this clonotype: It lacks a known antigen. No base quality values were provided; no much bigger clone lies one nucleotide off.

The sequenced sample consisted of sorted memory CD4+ effector T cells from a lymph node. The intended sense of this specimen's cell subset or site label: CD45RA-negative sorted CD4+ T cells (memory Tconv or effector/memory Treg). This clonotype was sampled from a female donor with luminal breast cancer. The sequence links TRBV5-5 to TRBJ1-3; no confident D gene assignment can be made. For the CDR3, the sequence is CASSLGRLSGNTIYF. The nucleotide sequence is given as TGTGCCAGCAGCTTGGGCAGATTGTCGGGAAACACCATATATTTT. Reference TRBV5-5 and TRBJ1-3 proteins supply the regions before and after the CDR3; the full variable domain is: DAGVTQSPTHLIKTRGQQVTLRCSPISGHKSVSWYQQVLGQGPQFIFQYYEKEERGRGNFPDRFSARQFPNYSSELNVNALLLGDSALYLCASSLGRLSGNTIYFGEGSWLTVV.